Shown below are 17 T cell receptor beta chains from a single sample sequenced in a study of blood T cells in healthy people across ages. Together with a sample-barcoded 5' primer, a J-beta primer mix was included in a second PCR lasting roughly 6 to 12 cycles. A single record per CDR3 protein comes from TCRdb applying MiXCR to the 5' RACE reads. The sample has 550,000 to 600,000 distinct CDR3 sequences, around half seen once. Sample: blood. The receptors originated from a man at least 80 years old in good health.

This chain uses TRBV7-9 with TRBJ2-7; 9 bases fit TRBD2. The CDR3 has 16 amino acids. Trimming took 2 bases from V and 3 from J; bases not matched to a gene: 8. The germline V gene encodes CDR1 SEHNR and CDR2 FQNEAQ (reference sequence). The CDR3 is CASSLFGGGVNYEQYF. The CDR3 DNA follows: TGTGCCAGCAGCTTATTCGGCGGGGGGGTAAACTACGAGCAGTACTTC.

This clonotype was detected ten times or more. The chain is built from TRBV6-5 and TRBJ1-2, with D perhaps matching TRBD1 (5 bases). Per the germline V gene, CDR1 is MNHEY and CDR2 is SVGAGI. The CDR3 length is 16 residues. With 2 bases removed from V and 6 bases from J, the gap between germline ends came to 19 bases. CDR3 sequence reads: CASSYAPFSGFDGYTF. CDR3 sequence (DNA): TGTGCCAGCAGTTACGCGCCATTTTCAGGGTTTGATGGCTACACCTTC.

This chain uses TRBV29-1 with TRBJ2-3, with D perhaps assigned TRBD1 or TRBD2 (5 bases each). This CDR3 comprises 12 residues. In germline, CDR1 is SQVTM, CDR2 ANQGSEA. V lost 4 bases, J lost 7 bases, and 12 bases lay in between. The CDR3 here is CSVVGTVNTQYF. The CDR3 nucleotides are TGCAGCGTTGTAGGGACGGTAAATACGCAGTATTTT.

The sample holds one count of this clonotype. The chain has TRBV28 and TRBJ2-7, with D possibly being TRBD1 (6 bases). V gave up 2 bases and J gave up 3 bases, with 14 bases separating them. Germline loops: CDR1 MDHEN, CDR2 SYDVKM. The CDR3 is made up of 15 amino acids. The chain's CDR3 is CASSLDRFTGYEQYF. In DNA form, the CDR3 reads TGTGCCAGCAGTTTAGACAGGTTTACTGGCTACGAGCAGTACTTC.

This clonotype was found a few times. The V call is TRBV4-3, the J call TRBJ1-2, with unresolved D. The CDR3 totals 13 residues. Deletions cut 4 bases from V and 8 bases from J, with 14 bases between. Germline-derived CDR1 and CDR2 are LGHNA and YSLEER. The CDR3 DNA is TGCGCCAGCAGCCCCATGGGAGATCGGGGCTACACCTTC. Its translation: CASSPMGDRGYTF.

The chain carries TRBV6-2 or TRBV6-3 and TRBJ2-4; TRBD1 agrees at 7 bases. The better agreement between TRBJ2-7 and the DNA end casts doubt on the J call. Germline V gene sequence: CDR1 MNHEY, CDR2 SVGEGT. This CDR3 region has 15 residues. The CDR3 spells CASSPPDRSPYEQYF. The DNA of the CDR3 is TGTGCCAGCAGTCCTCCGGACAGGTCCCCGTACGAGCAGTACTTC.

The V and J genes are TRBV2 and TRBJ2-3, with 7 bases lining up with TRBD2. Germline trimming cut 6 bases from V and 2 bases from J; bases unmatched to any gene: 11. Germline CDR1 reads SNHLY; CDR2 reads FYNNEI. The CDR3 is made up of 16 amino acids. CDR3 sequence (DNA): TGTGCCAGCAGAAATACCGGGACTAAAAACACAGATACGCAGTATTTT. Its protein product is CASRNTGTKNTDTQYF.

V and J are TRBV6-6 and TRBJ1-1, with D maybe TRBD1 (6 bases). The CDR3 is made up of 14 amino acids. V was cut by 5 bases and J by 3 bases, with 13 bases left in between. The germline V gene encodes CDR1 MNHNY and CDR2 SVGAGI (reference sequence). CDR3 bases: TGTGCCAGCAGTCGCTCGGGGGCTTACACTGAAGCTTTCTTT. Translation: CASSRSGAYTEAFF.

A word on this clonotype: A single base separates this from a much larger clone, so it may be a read error. The V and J genes are TRBV20-1 and TRBJ2-5; no clear D. This CDR3 spans 13 amino acids. The V and J ends lost 5 bases and 11 bases respectively, with 21 bases between them. CDR1 and CDR2 from the germline V gene are DFQATT and SNEGSKA (reference sequence). Here the CDR3 DNA reads TGCAGTGCTGTTATCCCACCTTACAATGAGCAGTACTTC. Translating it yields CSAVIPPYNEQYF.

The rearrangement links TRBV7-2 to TRBJ2-1; 10 positions match TRBD2. V shed 4 bases and J 3 bases; nucleotides not matched to a gene: 6. The CDR3 is 16 residues long. CDR1 and CDR2 (germline): SGHTA, FQGNSA. CDR3 loop: CASSWDSGGSYNEQFF. The CDR3 DNA is TGTGCCAGCAGCTGGGATAGCGGGGGGAGCTACAATGAGCAGTTCTTC. Based on the CDR3 plus reference TRBV7-2 and TRBJ2-1, the full variable domain is GAGVSQSPSNKVTEKGKDVELRCDPISGHTALYWYRQSLGQGLEFLIYFQGNSAPDKSGLPSDRFSAERTGGSVSTLTIQRTQQEDSAVYLCASSWDSGGSYNEQFFGPGTRLTVL.

The chain employs TRBV4-1 and TRBJ2-4, with D maybe TRBD1 (6 bases). The J call may be faulty, since TRBJ2-7 better matches the DNA end. The CDR3 has 15 residues. In germline, CDR1 is MGHRA, CDR2 YSYEKL. CDR3 bases: TGCGCCAGCAGCCAAGTGACAGGACCCTACTACGAGCAGTACTTC. This gives the protein CASSQVTGPYYEQYF.

The sample holds one count of this clonotype. A much larger clonotype is one base distant, so this may be a read error. The chain couples TRBV6-6 to TRBJ1-2; a possible D gene is TRBD1 (6 bases). From germline, CDR1 is MNHNY and CDR2 SVGAGI (reference sequence). This CDR3 has 14 amino acids. CDR3 in DNA: TGTGTCAGCAGGGAAACAGGGAAGGGGTATGGCTACACCTTC. Its protein is CVSRETGKGYGYTF.

The rearrangement joins TRBV4-3 to TRBJ2-1; 11 bases map to TRBD2. In germline, CDR1 is LGHNA, CDR2 YSLEER. V dropped 2 bases and J dropped 8; count of bases not matched to a gene: 14. This CDR3 spans 18 amino acids. Here the CDR3 DNA reads TGCGCCAGCAGCCAATTTCCGACTAGCGGGACCACCGGGCATGAGCAGTTCTTC. The encoded protein is CASSQFPTSGTTGHEQFF.

The V and J genes are TRBV20-1 and TRBJ1-6; unclear D gene. The CDR3 has 16 amino acids. Trimming pared 3 bases from V and 9 bases from J, leaving 21 bases between. Germline V gene sequence: CDR1 DFQATT, CDR2 SNEGSKA (reference sequence). The CDR3: CSARVGPKEIGSPLHF. The CDR3 DNA follows: TGCAGTGCTAGGGTCGGGCCGAAGGAAATAGGTTCACCCCTCCACTTT.

This clonotype came up a few times. The rearrangement uses TRBV4-3 and TRBJ2-5, with TRBD1 matching over 10 bases. The CDR3 runs to 16 residues. V shed 1 base, J shed 5 bases, and the junction held 7 bases outside the gene matches. Germline CDR1 reads LGHNA; CDR2 reads YSLEER. This CDR3 reads CASSQVTPGQGETQYF. The CDR3 nucleotides are TGCGCCAGCAGCCAAGTTACCCCGGGACAGGGGGAGACCCAGTACTTC.

The chain couples TRBV6-2 or TRBV6-3 to TRBJ1-5; TRBD1 agrees at 7 bases. The germline V gene has CDR1 MNHEY and CDR2 SVGEGT. With 7 bases clipped from V and 4 bases from J, the junction kept 10 bases outside the gene matches. The CDR3 sequence is 15 residues long. CDR3 bases: TGTGCCAGCAATGGACTGGCACAGGGGAATCAGCCCCAGCATTTT. Translation: CASNGLAQGNQPQHF.

The V and J genes are TRBV28 and TRBJ2-1; TRBD2 is a possible D gene (6 bases). V dropped 4 bases and J dropped 0 bases, with 13 bases sitting between them. In germline, CDR1 is MDHEN, CDR2 SYDVKM. The CDR3 runs 16 residues. In DNA, the CDR3 is TGTGCCAGCAGTTCTCTGGCTAGCGCCTCCTACAATGAGCAGTTCTTC. Its translation: CASSSLASASYNEQFF.